A selection of T cell receptor beta chains follows, all from one sample in a study of T cells in Graves' hyperthyroidism and ophthalmopathy. From the multiplex PCR reads, TCRdb called clonotypes with MiXCR, one entry per CDR3 protein. The sample shows about 96,000 distinct CDR3 sequences, roughly 56% of them seen only once. The specimen sequenced was blood. The receptors here all came from a woman aged 40-49 years with Graves' hyperthyroidism. Both conserved end residues are trimmed from each CDR3. A clone size is listed for some rows: how often the clone was seen (once, few, many), or a class if it is expanded.

clone size: few; J gene: TRBJ2-7; V gene: TRBV29-1; CDR3 protein: SVEAGPGVGYEQY
clone size: many; J gene: TRBJ2-2; V gene: TRBV14; CDR3 protein: ASSPGGTANTGELF
clone size: -; J gene: TRBJ2-2; V gene: TRBV5-1; CDR3 protein: ASSPLVTSGGLTGELF
clone size: once; J gene: TRBJ1-1; V gene: TRBV20-1; CDR3 protein: SARIKVGAF
clone size: many; J gene: TRBJ1-4; V gene: TRBV20-1; CDR3 protein: SASTGQGFRNEKLF
clone size: -; J gene: TRBJ2-3; V gene: TRBV2; CDR3 protein: ASSGGRGLRDTQY
clone size: many; J gene: TRBJ1-3; V gene: TRBV7-9; CDR3 protein: ASSPSTSGNTIY
clone size: many; J gene: TRBJ1-2; V gene: TRBV7-8; CDR3 protein: ASSLSPYNYGYT
clone size: once; J gene: TRBJ1-6; V gene: TRBV2; CDR3 protein: ASSWVGGDSPLH
clone size: many; J gene: TRBJ1-2; V gene: TRBV10-3; CDR3 protein: ASTREANYGYT
clone size: many; J gene: TRBJ1-3; V gene: TRBV7-9; CDR3 protein: ASRPQPFSGNTIY
clone size: -; J gene: TRBJ2-7; V gene: TRBV29-1; CDR3 protein: SVEGLSSNVYEQY
clone size: many; J gene: TRBJ2-7; V gene: TRBV5-1; CDR3 protein: ASSLQTSGSVEQY
clone size: many; J gene: TRBJ2-7; V gene: TRBV20-1; CDR3 protein: SANWPAGESREQY
clone size: many; J gene: TRBJ2-2; V gene: TRBV9; CDR3 protein: ASSPWAGGTGELF
clone size: -; J gene: TRBJ1-1; V gene: TRBV28; CDR3 protein: ASGRQTGAF
clone size: -; J gene: TRBJ1-1; V gene: TRBV7-2; CDR3 protein: ASSLSHNPNTEAF
clone size: -; J gene: TRBJ1-1; V gene: TRBV9; CDR3 protein: ASRGEGTGTEAF
clone size: many; J gene: TRBJ1-2; V gene: TRBV20-1; CDR3 protein: SASSGTGADGYT
clone size: many; J gene: TRBJ1-6; V gene: TRBV29-1; CDR3 protein: SDPREGGCSPLH
clone size: many; J gene: TRBJ1-1; V gene: TRBV20-1; CDR3 protein: SANRVDTEAF
clone size: few; J gene: TRBJ1-5; V gene: TRBV19; CDR3 protein: ASSALGQINQPQH
clone size: -; J gene: TRBJ2-7; V gene: TRBV12-3/TRBV12-4; CDR3 protein: ASSLALGGRAAYEQY
clone size: -; J gene: TRBJ2-2; V gene: TRBV29-1; CDR3 protein: SSPWTSDTGELF
clone size: many; J gene: TRBJ2-7; V gene: TRBV14; CDR3 protein: ASSHHFRPYEQY
clone size: many; J gene: TRBJ1-2; V gene: TRBV12-3/TRBV12-4; CDR3 protein: ASSFKGQGYGYT
clone size: many; J gene: TRBJ2-5; V gene: TRBV20-1; CDR3 protein: SARAGLAGETQY
clone size: -; J gene: TRBJ2-3; V gene: TRBV12-3/TRBV12-4; CDR3 protein: ASSYILASSAPQY
clone size: -; J gene: TRBJ1-2; V gene: TRBV13; CDR3 protein: ASSLVVRTGALGYT